Below, one T cell receptor (beta chain) is given with its context. The entry originates in a study of blood T cell repertoires in COVID-19. Overall study context: Samples taken during acute and convalescent COVID-19 were collected in the United States, Italy and Spain. T cells, B-cell-depleted T cells, or PBMCs provided the cDNA or gDNA that served as material.

The CDR3 runs to 13 residues. The V end lost 3 bases, the J end lost 2 bases, and 7 bases lay between the germline ends. CDR1 is SGHAT, CDR2 FQNNGV, per germline. Original processing notes: Nucleated cell counts were estimated from reference gene primer amplification. Sequencing used immunoSEQ multiplex PCR; TCRdb keeps in-frame clones, though not all of them. The V and J calls and the clone size are those of that table, but D and trimming were determined from the DNA. The profile shows around 60,000 clones, around 86% of them singletons. The V gene is TRBV11-2, the J gene TRBJ1-2, with D maybe TRBD1 (5 bases). This clonotype was obtained from a woman older than 75 with acute or convalescent COVID-19. Material for sequencing was peripheral blood. The CDR3 coding sequence is TGTGCCAGCAGCTTGGCAGGGAACTATGGCTACACCTTC. Protein: CASSLAGNYGYTF.